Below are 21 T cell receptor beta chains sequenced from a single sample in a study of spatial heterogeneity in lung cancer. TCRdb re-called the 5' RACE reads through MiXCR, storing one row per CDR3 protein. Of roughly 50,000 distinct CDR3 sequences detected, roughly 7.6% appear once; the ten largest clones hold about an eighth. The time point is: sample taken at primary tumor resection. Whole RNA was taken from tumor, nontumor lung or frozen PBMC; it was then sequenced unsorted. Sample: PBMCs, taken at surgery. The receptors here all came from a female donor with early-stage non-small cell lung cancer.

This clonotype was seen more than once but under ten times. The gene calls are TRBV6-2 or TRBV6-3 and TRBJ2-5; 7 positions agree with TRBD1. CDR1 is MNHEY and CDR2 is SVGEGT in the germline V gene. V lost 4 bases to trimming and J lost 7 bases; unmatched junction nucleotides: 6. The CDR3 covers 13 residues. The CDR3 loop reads CASSWNRGGTQYF. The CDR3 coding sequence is TGTGCCAGCAGTTGGAACAGGGGTGGGACCCAGTACTTC.

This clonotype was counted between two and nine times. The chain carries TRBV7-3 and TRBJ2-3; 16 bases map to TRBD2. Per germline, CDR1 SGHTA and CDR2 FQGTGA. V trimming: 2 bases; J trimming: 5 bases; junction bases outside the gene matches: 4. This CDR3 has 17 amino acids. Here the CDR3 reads CASSLGTSGGAGDTQYF. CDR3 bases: TGTGCCAGCAGCTTAGGGACTAGCGGGGGGGCCGGAGATACGCAGTATTTT.

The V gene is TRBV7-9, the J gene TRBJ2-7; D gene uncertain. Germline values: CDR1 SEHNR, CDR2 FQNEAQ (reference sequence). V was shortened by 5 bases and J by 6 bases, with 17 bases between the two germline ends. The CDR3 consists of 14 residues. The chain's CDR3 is CASSPHAQSVEQYF. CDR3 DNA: TGTGCCAGCAGCCCCCACGCGCAGTCTGTCGAGCAGTACTTC.

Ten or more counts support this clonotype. In DNA form, the CDR3 reads TGCGCCAGCAGCTTAACCGGGACAGGGGGGTCCGGACCGTCCGCAGATACGCAGTATTTT. The encoded protein is CASSLTGTGGSGPSADTQYF. This chain uses TRBV5-1 with TRBJ2-3, with 11 nucleotides matching TRBD1. After removal of 2 bases from V and 4 bases from J, the junction contained 18 bases not matched to a gene. Germline CDR1 reads SGHRS; CDR2 reads YFSETQ. This CDR3 spans 20 amino acids.

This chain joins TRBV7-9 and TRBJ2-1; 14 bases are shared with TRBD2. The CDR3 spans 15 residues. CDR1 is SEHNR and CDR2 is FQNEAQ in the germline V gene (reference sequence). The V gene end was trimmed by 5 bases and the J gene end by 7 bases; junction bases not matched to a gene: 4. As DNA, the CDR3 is TGTGCCAGCAGCGTCGGGACTAGCGGGGGTAATGAGCAGTTCTTC. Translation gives CASSVGTSGGNEQFF.

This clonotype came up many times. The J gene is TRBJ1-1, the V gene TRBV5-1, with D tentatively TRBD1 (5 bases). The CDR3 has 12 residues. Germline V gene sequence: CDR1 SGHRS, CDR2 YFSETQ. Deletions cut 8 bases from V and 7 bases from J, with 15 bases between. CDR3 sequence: CASAFTDSEAFF. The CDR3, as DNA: TGCGCCAGTGCCTTCACCGACAGTGAAGCTTTCTTT.

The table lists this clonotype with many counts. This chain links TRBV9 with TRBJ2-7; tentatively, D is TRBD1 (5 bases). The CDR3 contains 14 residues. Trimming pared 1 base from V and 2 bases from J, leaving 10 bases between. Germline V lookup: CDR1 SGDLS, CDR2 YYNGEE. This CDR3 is CASSVSPDTYEQYF. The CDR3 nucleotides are TGTGCCAGCAGCGTAAGTCCGGACACCTACGAGCAGTACTTC.

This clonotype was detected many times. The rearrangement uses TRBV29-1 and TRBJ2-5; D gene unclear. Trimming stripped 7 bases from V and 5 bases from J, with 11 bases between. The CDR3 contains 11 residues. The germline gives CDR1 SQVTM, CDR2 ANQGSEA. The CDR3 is CSARRRETQYF. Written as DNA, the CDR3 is TGCAGCGCAAGACGCCGGGAGACCCAGTACTTC.

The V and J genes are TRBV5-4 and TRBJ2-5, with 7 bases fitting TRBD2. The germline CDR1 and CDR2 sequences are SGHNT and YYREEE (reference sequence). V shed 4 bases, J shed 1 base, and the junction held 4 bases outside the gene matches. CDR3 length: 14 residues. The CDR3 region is CASSTAGIQETQYF. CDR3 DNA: TGTGCCAGCAGCACAGCGGGAATCCAAGAGACCCAGTACTTC.

CDR3 sequence reads: CASSPGANTEAFF. DNA of the CDR3: TGTGCCAGCAGCCCGGGAGCGAACACTGAAGCTTTCTTT. V usage is TRBV27 and J usage is TRBJ1-1; D is uncertain. The CDR3 loop spans 13 amino acids. Germline CDR1 reads MNHEY; CDR2 reads SMNVEV (reference sequence). With 6 bases removed from V and 1 base from J, the gap between germline ends came to 9 bases.

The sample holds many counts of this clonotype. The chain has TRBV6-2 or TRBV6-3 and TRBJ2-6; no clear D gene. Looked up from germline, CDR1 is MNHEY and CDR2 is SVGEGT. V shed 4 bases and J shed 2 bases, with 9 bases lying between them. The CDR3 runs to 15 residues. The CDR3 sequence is CASSLPLPGANVLTF. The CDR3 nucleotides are TGTGCCAGCAGTTTGCCCCTGCCTGGGGCCAACGTCCTGACTTTC.

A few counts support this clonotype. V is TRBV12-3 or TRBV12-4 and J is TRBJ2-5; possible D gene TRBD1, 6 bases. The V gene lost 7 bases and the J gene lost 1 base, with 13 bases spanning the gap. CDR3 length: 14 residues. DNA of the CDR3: TGTGCCAGCAACCATGGACAGTTCCAAGAGACCCAGTACTTC. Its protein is CASNHGQFQETQYF.

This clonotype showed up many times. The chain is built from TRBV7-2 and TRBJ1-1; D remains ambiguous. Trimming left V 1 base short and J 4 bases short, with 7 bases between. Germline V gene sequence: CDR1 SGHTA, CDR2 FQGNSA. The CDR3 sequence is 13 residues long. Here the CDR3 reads CASSLVKGTEAFF. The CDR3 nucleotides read TGTGCCAGCAGCTTAGTGAAGGGCACTGAAGCTTTCTTT.

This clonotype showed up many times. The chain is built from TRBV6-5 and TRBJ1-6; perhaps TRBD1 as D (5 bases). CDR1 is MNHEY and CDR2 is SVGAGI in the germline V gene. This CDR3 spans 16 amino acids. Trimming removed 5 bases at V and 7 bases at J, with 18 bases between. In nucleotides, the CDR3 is TGTGCCAGCAGTAAGGGACGGAGCCTCGGGAATTCACCCCTCCACTTT. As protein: CASSKGRSLGNSPLHF.

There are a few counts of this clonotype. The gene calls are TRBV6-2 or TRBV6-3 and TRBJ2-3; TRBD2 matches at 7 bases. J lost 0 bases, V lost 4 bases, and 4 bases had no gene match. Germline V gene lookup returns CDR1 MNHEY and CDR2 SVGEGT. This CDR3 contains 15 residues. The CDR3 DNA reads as TGTGCCAGCAGTTTTGCGGGGGTTAGCACAGATACGCAGTATTTT. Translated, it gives CASSFAGVSTDTQYF.

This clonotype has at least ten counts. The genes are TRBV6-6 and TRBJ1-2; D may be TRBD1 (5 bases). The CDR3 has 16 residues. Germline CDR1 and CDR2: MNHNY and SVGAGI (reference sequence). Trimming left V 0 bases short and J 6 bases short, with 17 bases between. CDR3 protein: CASSYSNLGEVDGYTF. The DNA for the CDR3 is TGTGCCAGCAGTTACTCGAATTTGGGGGAAGTGGATGGCTACACCTTC.

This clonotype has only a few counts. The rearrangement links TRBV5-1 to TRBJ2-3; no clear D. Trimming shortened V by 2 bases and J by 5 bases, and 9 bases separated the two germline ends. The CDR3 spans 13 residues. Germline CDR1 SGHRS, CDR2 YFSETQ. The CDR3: CASSLIMEDTQYF. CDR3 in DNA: TGCGCCAGCAGCTTAATCATGGAAGATACGCAGTATTTT. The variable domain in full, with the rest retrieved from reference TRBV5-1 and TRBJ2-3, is KAGVTQTPRYLIKTRGQQVTLSCSPISGHRSVSWYQQTPGQGLQFLFEYFSETQRNKGNFPGRFSGRQFSNSRSEMNVSTLELGDSALYLCASSLIMEDTQYFGPGTRLTVL.

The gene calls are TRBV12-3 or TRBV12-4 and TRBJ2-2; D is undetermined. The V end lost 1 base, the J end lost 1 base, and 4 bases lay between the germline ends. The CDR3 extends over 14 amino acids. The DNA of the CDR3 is TGTGCCAGCAGTTTAGTGGAGAACACCGGGGAGCTGTTTTTT. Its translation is CASSLVENTGELFF.

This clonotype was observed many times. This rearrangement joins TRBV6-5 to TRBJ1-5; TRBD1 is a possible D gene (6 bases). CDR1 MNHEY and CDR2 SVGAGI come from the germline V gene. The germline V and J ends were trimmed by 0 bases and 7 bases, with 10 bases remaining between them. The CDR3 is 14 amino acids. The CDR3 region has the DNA TGTGCCAGCAGTTACTCGAGGGGGGCGCAGCCCCAGCATTTT. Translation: CASSYSRGAQPQHF.

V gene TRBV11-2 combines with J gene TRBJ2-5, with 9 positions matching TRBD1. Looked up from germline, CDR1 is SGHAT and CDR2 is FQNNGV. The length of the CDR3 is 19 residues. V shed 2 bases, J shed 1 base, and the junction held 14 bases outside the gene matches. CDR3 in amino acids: CASSLIVGRGTGTQETQYF. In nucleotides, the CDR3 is TGTGCCAGCAGCTTAATAGTTGGACGCGGGACAGGGACCCAAGAGACCCAGTACTTC.

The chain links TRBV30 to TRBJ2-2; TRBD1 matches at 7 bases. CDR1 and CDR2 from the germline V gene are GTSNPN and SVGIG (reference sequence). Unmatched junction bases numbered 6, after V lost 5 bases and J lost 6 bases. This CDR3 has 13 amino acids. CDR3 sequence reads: CAWATTGAGELFF. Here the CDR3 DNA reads TGTGCCTGGGCGACAACAGGGGCCGGGGAGCTGTTTTTT.